The rows below give T cell receptor beta chains drawn from one sample of a study of T cells in Graves' hyperthyroidism and ophthalmopathy. TCRdb called the multiplex PCR reads again in MiXCR, with one record for every CDR3 protein. The sample gives 500,000 to 600,000 distinct CDR3 sequences, 15% to 20% of which show up once; 15% to 20% is in the top ten. Input material: blood. Receptors originate from a woman younger than 35 with Graves' hyperthyroidism. Each CDR3 is given with its conserved first and last residue. D genes are given only for firm matches. Clone sizes are given selectively: once, few, many, or a class where the clone is expanded.

J gene | D gene | clone size | V gene | CDR3 protein | CDR3 DNA
TRBJ2-7 | TRBD1 | many | TRBV7-9 | CASSSGQGAYEQYF | TGTGCCAGCAGCTCAGGACAGGGAGCCTACGAGCAGTACTTC
TRBJ2-3 | - | many | TRBV12-3/TRBV12-4 | CASSQRRGKGADTQYF | TGTGCCAGCAGCCAACGGAGAGGGAAAGGGGCAGATACGCAGTATTTT
TRBJ1-3 | - | - | TRBV19 | CASAANSGNTIYF | TGTGCCAGTGCAGCTAACTCTGGAAACACCATATATTTT
TRBJ2-2 | - | many | TRBV7-3 | CASSLTGPGELFF | TGTGCCAGCAGCTTAACAGGGCCCGGGGAGCTGTTTTTT
TRBJ2-3 | TRBD2 | many | TRBV5-1 | CASSLVLAGITDTQYF | TGCGCCAGCAGCTTGGTACTAGCGGGCATCACAGATACGCAGTATTTT
TRBJ1-3 | - | - | TRBV5-1 | CASSLAGSNFGNTIYF | TGCGCCAGCAGCTTGGCCGGCAGCAATTTTGGAAACACCATATATTTT
TRBJ1-3 | - | once | TRBV15 | CATSRDLPGSGNTIYF | TGTGCCACCAGCAGAGATCTCCCTGGCTCTGGAAACACCATATATTTT
TRBJ2-5 | TRBD2 | - | TRBV4-1 | CASSQGVSAGGTLETQYF | TGCGCCAGCAGCCAAGGAGTTTCTGCGGGGGGGACATTGGAGACCCAGTACTTC
TRBJ2-7 | - | - | TRBV28 | CFVGGIYEQYF | TGTTTCGTGGGGGGTATCTACGAGCAGTACTTC
TRBJ2-1 | TRBD2 | many | TRBV20-1 | CSARDGGALNEQFF | TGCAGTGCCCGCGACGGGGGGGCCTTGAATGAGCAGTTCTTC
TRBJ1-6 | TRBD1 | - | TRBV6-1 | CASSRTGLNSPLHF | TGTGCCAGCAGTCGGACAGGGCTGAACTCACCCCTCCACTTT
TRBJ1-4 | TRBD1 | many | TRBV12-3/TRBV12-4 | CASRDGTDEKLFF | TGTGCCAGCAGGGATGGGACAGATGAAAAACTGTTTTTT
TRBJ1-1 | - | many | TRBV5-6 | CASSLKYGRASNTEAFF | TGTGCCAGCAGCTTGAAGTATGGCAGGGCCTCCAACACTGAAGCTTTCTTT
TRBJ2-2 | TRBD2 | few | TRBV7-7 | CASSLAVRPGGPTGELFF | TGTGCCAGCAGCTTAGCCGTCCGTCCGGGAGGGCCCACCGGGGAGCTGTTTTTT
TRBJ1-1 | TRBD1 | - | TRBV29-1 | CSGGDRGNTEAFF | TGCAGCGGGGGGGACAGGGGCAACACTGAAGCTTTCTTT
TRBJ2-7 | - | few | TRBV11-2 | CASSYPASGSSYEQYF | TGTGCCAGCAGCTACCCTGCGAGCGGAAGCTCCTACGAGCAGTACTTC
TRBJ2-5 | - | many | TRBV6-1 | CASREINGVKTQYF | TGTGCCAGCAGGGAGATTAATGGGGTCAAGACCCAGTACTTC
TRBJ1-3 | TRBD1 | - | TRBV5-5 | CASSSLGTGGGNTIYF | TGTGCCAGCAGCTCACTCGGGACAGGGGGAGGAAACACCATATATTTT
TRBJ1-1 | - | - | TRBV12-3/TRBV12-4 | CASSQGGGAFF | TGTGCCAGCAGTCAGGGAGGAGGAGCTTTCTTT
TRBJ1-5 | TRBD1 | many | TRBV6-1 | CASRPTGTGGSRGQPQHF | TGTGCCAGCAGACCGACCGGGACAGGGGGTAGTAGAGGGCAGCCCCAGCATTTT
TRBJ1-6 | - | - | TRBV6-1 | CASSLVTSSYNSPLHF | TGTGCCAGCAGTTTAGTAACCAGCTCCTATAATTCACCCCTCCACTTT
TRBJ1-1 | - | many | TRBV7-9 | CASSPFTVEAFF | TGTGCCAGCAGTCCCTTTACAGTTGAAGCTTTCTTT
TRBJ2-1 | - | - | TRBV5-1 | CASSLVGSVTYNEQFF | TGCGCCAGCAGCTTGGTCGGTAGCGTAACCTACAATGAGCAGTTCTTC
TRBJ2-7 | - | - | TRBV25-1 | CASSEATLTYEQYF | TGTGCCAGCAGTGAGGCGACGCTCACCTACGAGCAGTACTTC
TRBJ1-1 | - | - | TRBV29-1 | CSVIDGNTEAFF | TGCAGCGTCATTGACGGGAACACTGAAGCTTTCTTT
TRBJ1-4 | - | few | TRBV12-3/TRBV12-4 | CASSSRDGFNEKLFF | TGTGCCAGCAGTTCAAGGGACGGATTTAATGAAAAACTGTTTTTT
TRBJ2-7 | - | - | TRBV4-1 | CASSQSGIYEQYF | TGCGCCAGCAGCCAATCGGGAATTTACGAGCAGTACTTC
TRBJ1-4 | - | - | TRBV6-1 | CASSDLTRNEKLFF | TGTGCCAGCAGTGACTTGACAAGGAATGAAAAACTGTTTTTT
TRBJ1-1 | - | - | TRBV5-8 | CASSLTNTEALF | TGTGCCAGCAGCTTAACGAACACTGAAGCTCTCTTT
TRBJ2-5 | - | many | TRBV12-3/TRBV12-4 | CASSLGGSQETQYF | TGTGCCAGCAGTTTAGGAGGGTCCCAAGAGACCCAGTACTTC
TRBJ2-7 | TRBD2 | few | TRBV10-1 | CASSESLAGGFYEQYF | TGCGCCAGCAGTGAGTCGCTAGCGGGGGGTTTCTACGAGCAGTACTTC
TRBJ1-1 | - | many | TRBV11-3 | CATGAVGTEAFF | TGTGCCACCGGTGCTGTGGGGACTGAAGCTTTCTTT
TRBJ2-1 | TRBD1 | many | TRBV3-1 | CASSRLDRGSYNEQFF | TGTGCCAGCAGCCGTTTGGACAGGGGCTCCTACAATGAGCAGTTCTTC
TRBJ1-1 | TRBD1 | many | TRBV6-4 | CASSDSTGMNTEAFF | TGTGCCAGCAGTGACTCGACAGGGATGAACACTGAAGCTTTCTTT
TRBJ1-5 | - | - | TRBV10-3 | CAISESVRPEPQHF | TGTGCCATCAGTGAGTCAGTACGGCCGGAGCCCCAGCATTTT
TRBJ2-1 | TRBD2 | few | TRBV5-1 | CASSPEGRLAGGGNEQFF | TGCGCCAGCAGCCCGGAGGGCAGATTAGCGGGAGGGGGCAATGAGCAGTTCTTC
TRBJ1-4 | - | - | TRBV18 | CASSPLGDNEKLFF | TGTGCCAGCTCACCCCTCGGGGATAATGAAAAACTGTTTTTT
TRBJ1-5 | - | - | TRBV6-1 | CASRRTIDRRNQPQHF | TGTGCCAGCAGACGAACCATAGACAGACGAAATCAGCCCCAGCATTTT
TRBJ2-7 | - | few | TRBV16 | CASSPPLGGTYEQYF | TGTGCCAGCAGCCCCCCACTGGGGGGTACCTACGAGCAGTACTTC
TRBJ2-1 | TRBD1 | many | TRBV30 | CAWARDRDTEQFF | TGTGCCTGGGCCCGAGACAGGGATACTGAGCAGTTCTTC
TRBJ2-3 | - | many | TRBV11-2 | CASSLAGYSTDTQYF | TGTGCCAGCAGCTTAGCAGGGTATAGCACAGATACGCAGTATTTT
TRBJ1-1 | - | many | TRBV19 | CASSISMWMNTEAFF | TGTGCCAGTAGTATATCGATGTGGATGAACACTGAAGCTTTCTTT
TRBJ2-3 | TRBD2 | - | TRBV6-4 | CASSLAGGEGSDTQYF | TGTGCCAGCAGTCTTGCGGGAGGCGAGGGGTCAGATACGCAGTATTTT
TRBJ2-1 | - | - | TRBV29-1 | CSVDGPPSSYNEQFF | TGCAGCGTTGACGGACCGCCGAGCTCCTACAATGAGCAGTTCTTC
TRBJ2-5 | - | - | TRBV6-4 | CASSGDEPKATQYF | TGTGCCAGCAGTGGTGACGAACCCAAGGCGACCCAGTACTTC
TRBJ2-6 | - | many | TRBV6-1 | CASMTGIDGANVLTF | TGTGCCAGCATGACAGGTATCGATGGGGCCAACGTCCTGACTTTC
TRBJ1-1 | TRBD1 | - | TRBV10-1 | CASSESRTGSTEAFF | TGCGCCAGCAGTGAGTCCCGGACAGGATCCACTGAAGCTTTCTTT
TRBJ1-1 | TRBD1 | many | TRBV3-1 | CASREQGMNTEAFF | TGTGCCAGCAGAGAACAGGGGATGAACACTGAAGCTTTCTTT
TRBJ1-1 | - | - | TRBV18 | CASSLMGGSTEAFF | TGTGCCAGCTCACTAATGGGGGGGAGCACTGAAGCTTTCTTT
TRBJ1-2 | - | few | TRBV19 | CASSIGQKVHGYTF | TGTGCCAGTAGTATAGGGCAGAAGGTCCATGGCTACACCTTC
TRBJ1-2 | TRBD1 | few | TRBV29-1 | CSVPPQGQGYGYTF | TGCAGCGTTCCCCCACAGGGACAGGGCTATGGCTACACCTTC
TRBJ2-5 | - | many | TRBV20-1 | CSARVRGWETQYF | TGCAGTGCTAGAGTCAGAGGGTGGGAGACCCAGTACTTC
TRBJ2-5 | - | many | TRBV18 | CASSSGRETQYF | TGTGCCAGCTCCTCAGGACGGGAGACCCAGTACTTC